The rows below give T cell receptor beta chains drawn from one sample of a study of blood T cell repertoires in COVID-19. Repertoires were generated with immunoSEQ multiplex PCR, while TCRdb's copy carries only in-frame clones and drops some. The table has 310,000 or so clones, 70% to 90% seen once. Sequenced sample: PBMCs or T cells enriched from blood (not recorded which). The receptor set was obtained from a woman aged 40 to 49 who had recovered from COVID-19. Both conserved end residues are trimmed from each CDR3. The D gene is left open where the match is weak.

D gene: -
V gene: TRBV5-1
CDR3 protein: ASSLYAAPSTDTQY

D gene: -
V gene: TRBV7-5
CDR3 protein: ARSFQGRWATEAF

D gene: TRBD2
V gene: TRBV5-1
CDR3 protein: ASSDGLAASYEQY

D gene: TRBD2
V gene: TRBV2
CDR3 protein: ASSESTSGGSGQY

D gene: -
V gene: TRBV7-9
CDR3 protein: ASSPPGGAEQY

D gene: -
V gene: TRBV19
CDR3 protein: ASTTPSRVGVDEKLF

D gene: -
V gene: TRBV28
CDR3 protein: ASSSPQGSTDTQY

D gene: TRBD2
V gene: TRBV29-1
CDR3 protein: SVAREGGETQY

D gene: -
V gene: TRBV18
CDR3 protein: ASSPPGGELF

D gene: -
V gene: TRBV28
CDR3 protein: ASSIPAANTGELF

D gene: -
V gene: TRBV3-1/TRBV3-2
CDR3 protein: ASSQDSGVRNTIY

D gene: -
V gene: TRBV28
CDR3 protein: ASSTGFTDTQY

D gene: -
V gene: TRBV27
CDR3 protein: ASSLGGRGGDSNQPQH

D gene: -
V gene: TRBV6-2/TRBV6-3
CDR3 protein: ASSYSSSRDTQY

D gene: TRBD2
V gene: TRBV9
CDR3 protein: ASSVLSSGAYNEQF